Presented here are 2 T cell receptor beta chains from one specimen sequenced in a study of early T cells in non-severe SARS-CoV-2 infection. Each CDR3 protein gets one entry after TCRdb re-called the 5' RACE reads with MiXCR. Of 40,000 to 60,000 distinct CDR3 sequences listed, 6.5% to 9.5% are singletons. The sequenced material came from whole blood. These TCRs come from an adult who was a healthcare worker with PCR-confirmed SARS-CoV-2 infection or an uninfected control (not recorded which).

This rearrangement joins TRBV6-2 or TRBV6-3 to TRBJ2-1; maybe TRBD2 (6 bases). The CDR3 is made up of 14 amino acids. Trimming cost V 6 bases and J 4 bases, with 13 bases left between them. Germline V gene data show CDR1 as MNHEY and CDR2 as SVGEGT. The CDR3 DNA sequence: TGTGCCAGCAGGACGGGACTGGCTTACAATGAGCAGTTCTTC. It is translated as CASRTGLAYNEQFF.

In its sample, this clonotype was seen many times. The chain has TRBV13 and TRBJ2-2; maybe TRBD1 (6 bases). CDR1 is PRHDT and CDR2 is FYEKMQ in the germline V gene (reference sequence). Trimming took off 0 bases at V and 6 bases at J, with 11 bases between the two ends. The CDR3 runs to 15 residues. The DNA for the CDR3 is TGTGCCAGCAGCTTAGGCTACAGGGACCCCGGGGAGCTGTTTTTT. This sequence encodes CASSLGYRDPGELFF.